These 5 T cell receptor beta chains were sequenced from one sample in a study of shared clonotypes between healthy human individuals. This table comes from immunoSEQ multiplex PCR, and its TCRdb copy is limited to in-frame clones, with some not included. The sample includes about 470,000 clones, roughly 77% of them seen just once. Sequencing used PBMCs. The receptors derive from a woman in her forties in good health. Some clones in this sample may be carry-over from other donors' samples.

This chain connects TRBV21-1 to TRBJ2-3; the tabulated D call, TRBD2, remains unverified against the DNA. TRBV21-1 has pseudogene status. The CDR3 length is 13 residues. Here the CDR3 reads CASSKVAAPGEYF. The DNA for the CDR3 is TGTGCCAGCAGCAAAGTAGCCGCCCCGGGGGAGTATTTT.

This clone was recorded at least ten times. CDR3 bases: TGTGCCATCAGTGACCAGGGGGGGGGAAGCAATCAGCCCCAGCATTTT. As protein: CAISDQGGGSNQPQHF. The V call is TRBV10-3, the J call TRBJ1-5, with 7 positions matching TRBD1. Unmatched junction bases numbered 6, after V lost 3 bases and J lost 1 base. The CDR3 loop spans 16 amino acids. Germline V gene sequence: CDR1 ENHRY, CDR2 SYGVKD.

The DNA of the CDR3 is TGTGCCAGCAGCCAAGAACACACAGGCTACGAGCAGTACTTC. Translating it yields CASSQEHTGYEQYF. The rearrangement links TRBV4-2 to TRBJ2-7; D might be TRBD1 (5 bases). CDR1 and CDR2 (germline): LGHNA, YNFKEQ. The CDR3 contains 14 residues. V was shortened by 0 bases and J by 3 bases, with 9 bases between the two germline ends.

V gene TRBV4-2 combines with J gene TRBJ2-7; D gene uncertain. Germline CDR1 LGHNA, CDR2 YNFKEQ. CDR3 length equals 15 residues. V was trimmed by 3 bases and J by 3 bases, leaving 15 bases between them. CDR3 sequence (DNA): TGTGCCAGCAGCCAGGCCCTCCTAGATGGCTACGAGCAGTACTTC. Translating it yields CASSQALLDGYEQYF.

The chain employs TRBV4-1 and TRBJ2-7, with D hard to call. CDR1 MGHRA and CDR2 YSYEKL come from the germline V gene. There are 13 residues in the CDR3. Trimming took 6 bases from V and 4 from J, leaving 13 bases between them. Written as DNA, the CDR3 is TGCGCCAGCAGACAAACCGGACGGTACGAGCAGTACTTC. The encoded protein is CASRQTGRYEQYF.